In this sample, the clone carrying this T cell receptor (beta chain) turned up once. Trimming took 4 bases from V and 4 from J, leaving 11 bases between them. CDR3 size: 13 residues. From germline, CDR1 is SGHNT and CDR2 YYREEE (reference sequence). Repertoires were generated with immunoSEQ multiplex PCR, while TCRdb's copy carries only in-frame clones and drops some. Of 35,000 to 45,000 clones listed, over 75% are singletons. This entry belongs to a study of PD-L1 blockade in urothelial cancer. Background on the study: From about 2014, patients received atezolizumab, given as 1,200 mg intravenously every 3 weeks. Investigators checked blood 3 weeks (second dose) and 6 weeks after treatment start.

The receptor comes from a man aged 65-85 years with urothelial cancer. The sample in question was PBMCs, obtained around atezolizumab (anti-PD-L1) treatment. The chain couples TRBV5-4 to TRBJ2-5; no clear D gene. DNA of the CDR3: TGTGCCAGCAGCCTAGGCCGGTCAGAGACCCAGTACTTC. It specifies CASSLGRSETQYF.